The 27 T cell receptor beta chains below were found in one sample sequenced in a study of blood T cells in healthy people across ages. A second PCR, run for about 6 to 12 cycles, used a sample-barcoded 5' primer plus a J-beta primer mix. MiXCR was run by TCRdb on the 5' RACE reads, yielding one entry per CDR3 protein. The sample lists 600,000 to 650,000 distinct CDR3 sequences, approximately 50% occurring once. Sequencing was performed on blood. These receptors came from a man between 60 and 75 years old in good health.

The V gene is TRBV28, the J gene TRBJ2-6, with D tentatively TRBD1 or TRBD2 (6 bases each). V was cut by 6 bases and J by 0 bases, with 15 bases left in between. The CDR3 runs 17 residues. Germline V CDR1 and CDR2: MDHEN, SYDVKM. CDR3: CASRPGGESSGANVLTF. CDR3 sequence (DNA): TGTGCCAGCAGGCCCGGGGGCGAAAGCTCTGGGGCCAACGTCCTGACTTTC.

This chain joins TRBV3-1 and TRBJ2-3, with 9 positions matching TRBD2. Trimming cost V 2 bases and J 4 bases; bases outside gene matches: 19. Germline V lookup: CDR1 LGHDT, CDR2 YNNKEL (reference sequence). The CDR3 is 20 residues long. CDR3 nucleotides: TGTGCCAGCAGCCAACATCCGGCCGCGAAGGGACTAGCTGTTGCAGATACGCAGTATTTT. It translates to CASSQHPAAKGLAVADTQYF.

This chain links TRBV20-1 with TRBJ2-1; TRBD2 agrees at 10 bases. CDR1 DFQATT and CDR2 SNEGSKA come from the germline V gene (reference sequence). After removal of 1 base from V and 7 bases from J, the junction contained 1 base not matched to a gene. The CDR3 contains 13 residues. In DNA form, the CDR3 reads TGCAGTGCTAGAGTACTAGCGGGGAATGAGCAGTTCTTC. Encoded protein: CSARVLAGNEQFF.

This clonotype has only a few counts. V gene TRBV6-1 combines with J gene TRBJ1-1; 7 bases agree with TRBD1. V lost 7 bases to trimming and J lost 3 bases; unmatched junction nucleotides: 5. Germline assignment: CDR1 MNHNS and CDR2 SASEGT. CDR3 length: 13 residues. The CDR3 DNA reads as TGTGCCAGCAATTCTGACAGGGACACTGAAGCTTTCTTT. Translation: CASNSDRDTEAFF.

CDR3 sequence reads: CASSPLRGNEQYF. The CDR3 bases are TGTGCCAGCAGCCCCTTAAGGGGGAATGAGCAGTACTTC. The chain carries TRBV7-8 and TRBJ2-7; D possibly corresponds to TRBD1 (6 bases). V lost 5 bases and J 7 bases, leaving 15 bases between the germline ends. The CDR3 sequence is 13 residues long. Germline values: CDR1 SGHVS, CDR2 FQNEAQ.

CDR3 bases: TGCAGCGTTGCGGAGTTAAGACAGGGTACGCAGTATTTT. Protein: CSVAELRQGTQYF. The rearrangement joins TRBV29-1 to TRBJ2-3; 7 positions match TRBD1. The CDR3 spans 13 residues. V trimming: 4 bases; J trimming: 8 bases; junction bases outside the gene matches: 9. Germline V CDR1 and CDR2: SQVTM, ANQGSEA.

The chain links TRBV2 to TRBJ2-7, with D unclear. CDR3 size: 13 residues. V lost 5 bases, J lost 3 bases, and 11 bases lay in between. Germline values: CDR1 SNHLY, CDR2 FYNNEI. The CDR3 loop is CASSLLPIYEQYF. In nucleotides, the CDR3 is TGTGCCAGCAGTCTTCTCCCAATCTACGAGCAGTACTTC.

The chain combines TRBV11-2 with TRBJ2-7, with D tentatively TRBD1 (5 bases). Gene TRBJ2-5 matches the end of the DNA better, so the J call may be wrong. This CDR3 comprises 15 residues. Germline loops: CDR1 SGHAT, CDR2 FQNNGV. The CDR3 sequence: CASIIAQGAGETQYF. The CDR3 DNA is TGTGCCAGCATCATAGCCCAGGGCGCAGGGGAGACCCAGTACTTC.

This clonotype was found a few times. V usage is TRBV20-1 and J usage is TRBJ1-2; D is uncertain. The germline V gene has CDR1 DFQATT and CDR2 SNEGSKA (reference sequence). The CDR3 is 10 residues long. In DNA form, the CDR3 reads TGCAGGGGTAATCTGGGAGGCTACACCTTC. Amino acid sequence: CRGNLGGYTF.

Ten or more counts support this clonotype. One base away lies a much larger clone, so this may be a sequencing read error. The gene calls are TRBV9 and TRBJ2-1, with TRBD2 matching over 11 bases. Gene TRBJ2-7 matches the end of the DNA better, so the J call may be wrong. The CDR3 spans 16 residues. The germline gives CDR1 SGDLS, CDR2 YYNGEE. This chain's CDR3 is CASSVWGTSGYNEQYF. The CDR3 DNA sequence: TGTGCCAGCAGCGTATGGGGGACTAGCGGCTACAATGAGCAGTACTTC.

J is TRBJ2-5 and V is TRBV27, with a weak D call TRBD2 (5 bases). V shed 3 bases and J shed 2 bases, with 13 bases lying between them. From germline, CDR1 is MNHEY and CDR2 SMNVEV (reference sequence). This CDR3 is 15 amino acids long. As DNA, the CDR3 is TGTGCCAGCAGTTTTGCGGCGGGCCGGCAAGAGACCCAGTACTTC. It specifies CASSFAAGRQETQYF.

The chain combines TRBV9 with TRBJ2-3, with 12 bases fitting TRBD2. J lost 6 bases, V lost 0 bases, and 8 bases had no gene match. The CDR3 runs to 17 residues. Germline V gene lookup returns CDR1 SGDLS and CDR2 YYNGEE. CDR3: CASSVGGLAGGHDTQYF. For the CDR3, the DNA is TGTGCCAGCAGCGTAGGCGGCCTAGCGGGGGGGCACGATACGCAGTATTTT.

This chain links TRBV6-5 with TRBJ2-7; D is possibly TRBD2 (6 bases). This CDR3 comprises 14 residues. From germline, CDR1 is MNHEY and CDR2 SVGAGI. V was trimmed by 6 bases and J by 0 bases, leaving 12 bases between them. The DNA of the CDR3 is TGTGCCAGCAGCTATCGGGGGTACTCCTACGAGCAGTACTTC. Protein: CASSYRGYSYEQYF.

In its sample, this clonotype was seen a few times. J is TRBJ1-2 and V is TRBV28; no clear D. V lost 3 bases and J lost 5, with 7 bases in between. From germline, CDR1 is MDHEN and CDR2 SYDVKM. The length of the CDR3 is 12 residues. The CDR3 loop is CASSLQFYGYTF. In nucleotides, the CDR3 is TGTGCCAGCAGTTTGCAGTTTTATGGCTACACCTTC.

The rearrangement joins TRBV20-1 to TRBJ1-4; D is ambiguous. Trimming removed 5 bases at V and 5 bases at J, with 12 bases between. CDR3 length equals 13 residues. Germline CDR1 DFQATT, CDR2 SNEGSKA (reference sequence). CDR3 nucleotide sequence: TGCAGTGCTCCAGGTTTGGGGAATGAAAAACTGTTTTTT. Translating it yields CSAPGLGNEKLFF.

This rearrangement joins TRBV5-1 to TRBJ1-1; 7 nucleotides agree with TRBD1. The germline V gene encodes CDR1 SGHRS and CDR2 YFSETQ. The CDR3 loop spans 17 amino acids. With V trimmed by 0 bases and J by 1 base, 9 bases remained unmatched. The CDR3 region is CASSLAAGGIWNTEAFF. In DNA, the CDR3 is TGCGCCAGCAGCTTGGCTGCAGGGGGGATTTGGAACACTGAAGCTTTCTTT.

As DNA, the CDR3 is TGCAGCGGAGGACAGGGGGCGGGCACTGAAGCTTTCTTT. This translates into CSGGQGAGTEAFF. V usage is TRBV29-1 and J usage is TRBJ1-1; 11 bases fit TRBD1. This CDR3 is built from 13 residues. V shed 7 bases, J shed 4 bases, and the junction held 5 bases outside the gene matches. CDR1 SQVTM and CDR2 ANQGSEA come from the germline V gene. The whole variable domain, remainder taken from reference TRBV29-1 and TRBJ1-1, is SAVISQKPSRDICQRGTSLTIQCQVDSQVTMMFWYRQQPGQSLTLIATANQGSEATYESGFVIDKFPISRPNLTFSTLTVSNMSPEDSSIYLCSGGQGAGTEAFFGQGTRLTVV.

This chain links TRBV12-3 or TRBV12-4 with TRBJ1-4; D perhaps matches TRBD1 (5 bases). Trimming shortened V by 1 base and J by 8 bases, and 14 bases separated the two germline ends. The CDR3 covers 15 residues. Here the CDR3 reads CASSLVGGPGEKLFF. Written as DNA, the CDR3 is TGTGCCAGCAGTTTAGTAGGTGGCCCAGGGGAAAAACTGTTTTTT.

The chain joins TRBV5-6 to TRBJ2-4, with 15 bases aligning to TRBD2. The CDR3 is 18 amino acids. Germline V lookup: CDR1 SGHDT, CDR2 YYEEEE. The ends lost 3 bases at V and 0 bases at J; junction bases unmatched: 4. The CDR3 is CASSSGLAGGIAKNIQYF. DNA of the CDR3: TGTGCCAGCAGCTCCGGACTAGCGGGGGGGATAGCCAAAAACATTCAGTACTTC.

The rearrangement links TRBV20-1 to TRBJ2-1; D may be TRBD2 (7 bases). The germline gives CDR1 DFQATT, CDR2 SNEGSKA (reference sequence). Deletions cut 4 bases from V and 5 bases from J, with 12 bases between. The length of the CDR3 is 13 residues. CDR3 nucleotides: TGCAGTGCTAACGCGGGGGCGAACAATGAGCAGTTCTTC. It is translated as CSANAGANNEQFF.

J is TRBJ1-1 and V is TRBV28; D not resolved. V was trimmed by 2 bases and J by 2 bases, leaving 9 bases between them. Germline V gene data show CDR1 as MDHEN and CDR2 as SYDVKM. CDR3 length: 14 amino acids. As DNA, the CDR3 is TGTGCCAGCAGTTTAAGGAACCCTAACACTGAAGCTTTCTTT. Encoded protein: CASSLRNPNTEAFF.

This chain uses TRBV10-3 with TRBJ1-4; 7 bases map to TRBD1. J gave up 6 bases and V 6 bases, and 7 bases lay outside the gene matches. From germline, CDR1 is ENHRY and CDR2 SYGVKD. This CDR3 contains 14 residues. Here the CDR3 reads CAISSGTADEKLFF. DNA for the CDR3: TGTGCCATCAGCTCCGGGACAGCGGATGAAAAACTGTTTTTT.

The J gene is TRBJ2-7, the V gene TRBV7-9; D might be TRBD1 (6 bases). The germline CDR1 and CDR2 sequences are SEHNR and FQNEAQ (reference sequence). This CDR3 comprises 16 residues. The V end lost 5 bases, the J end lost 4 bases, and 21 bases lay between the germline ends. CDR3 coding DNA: TGTGCCAGCAGCCCTGGGGGCAGAGGGGATACTTACGAGCAGTACTTC. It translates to CASSPGGRGDTYEQYF.

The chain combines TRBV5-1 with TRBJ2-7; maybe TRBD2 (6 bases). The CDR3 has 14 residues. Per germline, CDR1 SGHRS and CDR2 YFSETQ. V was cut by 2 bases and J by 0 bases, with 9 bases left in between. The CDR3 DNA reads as TGCGCCAGCAGCTTAATAGCGGTCTCCTACGAGCAGTACTTC. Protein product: CASSLIAVSYEQYF.

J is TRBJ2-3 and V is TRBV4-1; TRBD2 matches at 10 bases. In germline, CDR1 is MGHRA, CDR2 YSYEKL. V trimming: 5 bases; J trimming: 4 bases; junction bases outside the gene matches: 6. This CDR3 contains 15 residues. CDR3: CASSSTSGEADTQYF. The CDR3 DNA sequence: TGCGCCAGCAGCTCCACTAGCGGGGAGGCAGATACGCAGTATTTT.

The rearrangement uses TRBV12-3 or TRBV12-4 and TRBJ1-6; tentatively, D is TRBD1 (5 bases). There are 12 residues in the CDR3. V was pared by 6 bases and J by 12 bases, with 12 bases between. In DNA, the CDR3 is TGTGCCAGCAGCTTCCGCGGGGGACCCCTCCACTTT. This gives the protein CASSFRGGPLHF.

The DNA of the CDR3 is TGCGCCAGCAGCTGCCTAGCGGGGGGGCCGGATACGCAGTATTTT. It is translated as CASSCLAGGPDTQYF. This chain connects TRBV5-1 to TRBJ2-3, with 12 bases identical to TRBD2. In germline, CDR1 is SGHRS, CDR2 YFSETQ. The CDR3 contains 15 residues. J gave up 6 bases and V 3 bases, and 5 bases lay outside the gene matches.